Listed below are T cell receptor beta chains from one sample, sequenced in a study of blood T cell repertoires in COVID-19. The repertoire was sequenced with immunoSEQ multiplex PCR; TCRdb's copy has only in-frame clones and lacks some. The sample carries 90,000 to 140,000 clones, roughly 79% recorded once. Sequenced material: peripheral blood. These receptors came from a woman between 65 and 79 years old with acute or convalescent COVID-19. Each CDR3 is given with its conserved first and last residue. Fields, in order: J gene, D gene, clone size, V gene, CDR3 protein, CDR3 DNA. The D gene is left open where the match is weak. Some rows have no size entry. The others give once, few or many, or a class for an expanded clone.

TRBJ1-1	TRBD1	NA	TRBV27	CASSGQGMNTEAFF	TGTGCCAGCAGTGGACAGGGGATGAACACTGAAGCTTTCTTT
TRBJ2-7	TRBD1	NA	TRBV27	CASSSGTAGHEQYF	TGTGCCAGCAGTTCCGGGACAGCTGGCCACGAGCAGTACTTC
TRBJ1-6	NA	few	TRBV9	CASSVGGNSPLHF	TGTGCCAGCAGCGTAGGAGGGAATTCACCCCTCCACTTT
TRBJ2-5	TRBD2	NA	TRBV19	CASSPHLLAGGPGGGETQYF	TGTGCCAGTAGTCCGCACCTCCTAGCGGGAGGGCCGGGGGGTGGAGAGACCCAGTACTTC
TRBJ2-1	TRBD2	NA	TRBV5-1	CASSSLSGGNNEQFF	TGCGCCAGCAGCTCCCTTAGCGGGGGGAACAATGAGCAGTTCTTC
TRBJ1-5	TRBD1	NA	TRBV11-2	CASSIDRGIQPQHF	TGTGCCAGCAGCATCGACAGGGGGATACAGCCCCAGCATTTT
TRBJ2-7	NA	NA	TRBV28	CASSSPGRSYEQYF	TGTGCCAGCAGTTCCCCAGGCAGGTCCTACGAGCAGTACTTC
TRBJ2-7	TRBD1	NA	TRBV7-9	CASSQTGAVGEQYF	TGTGCCAGCAGCCAAACAGGGGCCGTTGGGGAGCAGTACTTC
TRBJ2-5	NA	few	TRBV7-2	CASSSEVQETQYF	TGTGCCAGCAGCTCCGAGGTTCAAGAGACCCAGTACTTC
TRBJ1-1	TRBD1	NA	TRBV6-2/TRBV6-3	CASSRDRGMNTEAFF	TGTGCCAGCAGCCGGGACAGGGGGATGAACACTGAAGCTTTCTTT
TRBJ1-2	NA	NA	TRBV4-3	CASSQDREQPPEGYTF	TGCGCCAGCAGCCAAGATCGGGAACAGCCCCCGGAGGGCTACACCTTC
TRBJ1-2	NA	NA	TRBV6-5	CASSSAGVRYGYTF	TGTGCCAGCAGTTCCGCAGGGGTCCGCTATGGCTACACCTTC
TRBJ1-2	TRBD1	NA	TRBV2	CASRRRGDRVYGYTF	TGTGCCAGCAGAAGGCGGGGGGACAGGGTATATGGCTACACCTTC
TRBJ2-3	NA	NA	TRBV6-6	CASRGQTSYTDTQYF	TGTGCCAGCAGGGGACAGACTAGTTACACAGATACGCAGTATTTT
TRBJ1-2	TRBD1	few	TRBV5-4	CASSLNPGQGANYGYTF	TGTGCCAGCAGCCTTAATCCGGGACAGGGAGCAAACTATGGCTACACCTTC
TRBJ2-3	TRBD2	NA	TRBV6-1	CASSEMVSGSNIFPQYF	TGTGCCAGCAGTGAAATGGTTAGCGGGAGCAATATTTTCCCGCAGTATTTT
TRBJ1-3	NA	few	TRBV11-3	CASSGRQSGNTIYF	TGTGCCAGCAGCGGCCGACAGTCTGGAAACACCATATATTTT
TRBJ2-7	TRBD2	few	TRBV3-1/TRBV3-2	CASSQNQGGFDEQYF	TGTGCCAGCAGCCAAAACCAGGGAGGGTTCGACGAGCAGTACTTC
TRBJ2-3	NA	NA	TRBV28	CASQTDWTPSTDTQYF	TGTGCCAGTCAAACGGATTGGACACCTAGCACAGATACGCAGTATTTT
TRBJ2-7	TRBD1	NA	TRBV18	CASSPGQSSYEQYF	TGTGCCAGCTCACCGGGACAGAGCTCCTACGAGCAGTACTTC
TRBJ1-5	TRBD1	NA	TRBV7-8	CASSPHDRANQPQHF	TGTGCCAGCAGCCCACATGACAGGGCCAATCAGCCCCAGCATTTT
TRBJ2-1	TRBD1	NA	TRBV14	CASSQDGGQGTREQFF	TGTGCCAGCAGCCAAGATGGCGGACAGGGGACACGGGAGCAGTTCTTC
TRBJ2-3	NA	NA	TRBV18	CASSPESYYTDTQYF	TGTGCCAGCTCACCAGAGTCGTATTACACAGATACGCAGTATTTT
TRBJ2-3	TRBD2	NA	TRBV6-5	CASSLTSGGLTDTQYF	TGTGCCAGCAGTTTGACTAGCGGGGGCCTCACAGATACGCAGTATTTT
TRBJ1-6	NA	NA	TRBV5-6	CASSLSNSPLHF	TGTGCCAGCAGCTTGTCAAATTCACCCCTCCACTTT
TRBJ1-1	TRBD1	NA	TRBV19	CASRDRGEAFF	TGTGCCAGTAGGGACAGGGGTGAAGCTTTCTTT
TRBJ2-1	TRBD1	NA	TRBV28	CASGAGGKNEQFF	TGTGCCAGCGGGGCAGGGGGCAAGAATGAGCAGTTCTTC
TRBJ2-7	NA	NA	TRBV3-1/TRBV3-2	CASSQGSSYEQYF	TGTGCCAGCAGCCAAGGCAGCTCCTACGAGCAGTACTTC
TRBJ2-7	NA	NA	TRBV2	CASRQADTYEQYF	TGTGCCAGCAGGCAAGCAGACACCTACGAGCAGTACTTC
TRBJ1-1	TRBD1	NA	TRBV9	CASSPRQGLHTEAFF	TGTGCCAGCAGCCCCCGACAGGGACTTCACACTGAAGCTTTCTTT
TRBJ1-1	TRBD1	few	TRBV2	CASSPLTGDTEAFF	TGTGCCAGCAGTCCCCTTACAGGGGACACTGAAGCTTTCTTT
TRBJ1-1	NA	few	TRBV4-1	CASSQAWGPNTEAFF	TGCGCCAGCAGCCAAGCGTGGGGCCCGAACACTGAAGCTTTCTTT
TRBJ2-1	NA	NA	TRBV5-1	CASSLGGLEQFF	TGCGCCAGCAGCTTGGGGGGCCTAGAGCAGTTCTTC
TRBJ2-3	NA	NA	TRBV29-1	CSVAGIPTDTQYF	TGCAGCGTTGCAGGGATCCCCACAGATACGCAGTATTTT
TRBJ1-1	NA	NA	TRBV4-3	CASSQVQGNTEAFF	TGCGCCAGCAGCCAAGTGCAGGGAAACACTGAAGCTTTCTTT
TRBJ2-5	TRBD2	NA	TRBV18	CASSSRLAGDLIQETQYF	TGTGCCAGCTCATCAAGACTAGCGGGGGACCTAATCCAAGAGACCCAGTACTTC
TRBJ2-6	NA	NA	TRBV18	CASSPPRAAGSGANVLTF	TGTGCCAGCTCACCACCTCGAGCCGCAGGTTCGGGGGCCAACGTCCTGACTTTC
TRBJ2-1	TRBD2	NA	TRBV7-9	CASSPLTSGGFYNEQFF	TGTGCCAGCAGCCCTCTTACTAGCGGGGGGTTTTACAATGAGCAGTTCTTC
TRBJ2-1	NA	NA	TRBV6-2/TRBV6-3	CASSKVRYNEQFF	TGTGCCAGCAGTAAAGTCAGGTACAATGAGCAGTTCTTC
TRBJ2-7	TRBD2	NA	TRBV4-1	CASSQPGLANEQYF	TGCGCCAGCAGCCAGCCGGGACTAGCAAACGAGCAGTACTTC
TRBJ2-6	TRBD1	NA	TRBV4-3	CASSRSRDRGTGGSGANVLTF	TGCGCCAGCAGCCGGTCCCGGGACAGGGGAACGGGGGGCTCTGGGGCCAACGTCCTGACTTTC
TRBJ2-1	TRBD2	NA	TRBV7-3	CASSQLAGGPRDEQFF	TGTGCCAGCAGCCAACTAGCGGGAGGGCCGAGGGATGAGCAGTTCTTC
TRBJ1-2	TRBD1	NA	TRBV5-4	CASSLGQGSSGYGYTF	TGTGCCAGCAGCTTGGGACAGGGAAGTTCGGGCTATGGCTACACCTTC
TRBJ1-1	TRBD1	few	TRBV28	CASTHPTGGGRAFF	TGTGCCAGCACCCACCCAACAGGGGGCGGACGGGCTTTCTTT
TRBJ1-3	NA	NA	TRBV5-4	CASSLDQETTIYF	TGTGCCAGCAGCTTGGACCAGGAAACCACCATATATTTT